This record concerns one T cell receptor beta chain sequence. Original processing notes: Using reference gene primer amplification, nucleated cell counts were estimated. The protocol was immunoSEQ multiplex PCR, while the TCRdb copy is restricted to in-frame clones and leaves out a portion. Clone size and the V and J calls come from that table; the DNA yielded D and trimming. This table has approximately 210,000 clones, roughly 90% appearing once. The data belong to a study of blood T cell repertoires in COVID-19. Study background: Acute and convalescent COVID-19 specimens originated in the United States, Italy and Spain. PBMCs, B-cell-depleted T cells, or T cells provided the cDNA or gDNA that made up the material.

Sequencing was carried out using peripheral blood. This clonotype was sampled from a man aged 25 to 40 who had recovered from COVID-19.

The CDR3 nucleotides are TGCGCCAGCAGTGATGCGGAGTATGGCTACACCTTC. This sequence encodes CASSDAEYGYTF. The J gene is TRBJ1-2, the V gene TRBV10-1; no clear D gene. V lost 3 bases and J lost 5, with 7 bases in between. This CDR3 is built from 12 residues. In germline, CDR1 is WNHNN, CDR2 SYGVQD (reference sequence).